The rows below give T cell receptor beta chains drawn from one sample of a study of Ad26.COV2.S vaccination and SARS-CoV-2 variants. Assay: immunoSEQ multiplex PCR; the TCRdb copy retains only in-frame clones and omits some. The sample includes about 320,000 clones, 90% of them seen just once. The material was peripheral blood, obtained in a trial of Ad26.COV2.S vaccine versus placebo. The receptors were sampled from a person between 18 and 60 years old who received the Ad26.COV2.S COVID-19 vaccine or a placebo. The CDR3 runs from the conserved cysteine through the conserved F or W. Each record gives: D gene, clone size, J gene, V gene, CDR3 protein, CDR3 DNA. A D gene is named only where the DNA matches it firmly. Where a row states a size, it is once, few, many or the class of an expanded clone; other rows omit it.

- | - | TRBJ2-2 | TRBV10-2 | CASSESPSIGPGELFF | TGCGCCAGCAGTGAGTCGCCGTCGATAGGGCCCGGGGAGCTGTTTTTT
- | once | TRBJ2-3 | TRBV11-2 | CASSSLHEGVLTDTQYF | TGTGCCAGCAGCTCGCTACACGAGGGCGTACTCACAGATACGCAGTATTTT
TRBD1 | once | TRBJ2-6 | TRBV29-1 | CSVVRQGAGGANVLTF | TGCAGCGTTGTGCGACAGGGGGCTGGAGGGGCCAACGTCCTGACTTTC
- | - | TRBJ1-3 | TRBV19 | CASSRETGNTIYF | TGTGCCAGTAGTAGGGAAACTGGAAACACCATATATTTT
- | - | TRBJ1-1 | TRBV2 | CASSERAEQAFF | TGTGCCAGCAGTGAACGGGCCGAGCAAGCTTTCTTT
- | once | TRBJ1-2 | TRBV13 | CASRRTGIYYGYTF | TGTGCCAGCAGACGAACAGGTATCTACTATGGCTACACCTTC
TRBD1 | few | TRBJ2-2 | TRBV5-5 | CASSLEQGVMFF | TGTGCCAGCAGCTTGGAGCAGGGGGTGATGTTTTTT
- | - | TRBJ2-5 | TRBV1 | CTSSQGLAGLEGETQYF | TGCACCAGCAGCCAAGGATTAGCGGGGCTGGAGGGAGAGACCCAGTACTTC
- | - | TRBJ1-1 | TRBV11-2 | CASSSRTELNTEAFF | TGTGCCAGCAGCTCCAGGACAGAATTGAACACTGAAGCTTTCTTT
- | - | TRBJ2-1 | TRBV19 | CASSIGGSYNEQFF | TGTGCCAGTAGTATCGGGGGTTCCTACAATGAGCAGTTCTTC
- | - | TRBJ2-1 | TRBV27 | CASTAYNEQFF | TGTGCCAGCACCGCGTACAATGAGCAGTTCTTC
- | - | TRBJ2-1 | TRBV6-5 | CASRSGGREQFF | TGTGCCAGCAGGTCCGGTGGAAGGGAGCAGTTCTTC
- | few | TRBJ1-2 | TRBV3-1/TRBV3-2 | CASSQKLGGTHGYTF | TGTGCCAGCAGCCAAAAATTAGGGGGGACACATGGCTACACCTTC
- | few | TRBJ2-2 | TRBV27 | CASRPLGTGELFF | TGTGCCAGCAGACCGTTGGGGACCGGGGAGCTGTTTTTT
TRBD1 | - | TRBJ1-1 | TRBV28 | CASSSGGYSSKTEAFF | TGTGCCAGCAGCTCAGGGGGGTATTCGAGTAAAACTGAAGCTTTCTTT
TRBD1 | - | TRBJ2-2 | TRBV12-3/TRBV12-4 | CASGDRNTGELFF | TGTGCCAGCGGGGACAGGAACACCGGGGAGCTGTTTTTT
TRBD1 | - | TRBJ1-2 | TRBV5-1 | CASSSTGNYGYTF | TGCGCCAGCAGCTCGACAGGGAACTATGGCTACACCTTC
TRBD1 | - | TRBJ1-1 | TRBV29-1 | CSVERDRDTEAFF | TGCAGCGTTGAAAGGGACAGGGACACTGAAGCTTTCTTT
- | - | TRBJ2-4 | TRBV12-1 | CASSPLRDSLAKNIQYF | TGTGCCAGCAGCCCCCTCAGGGACTCCTTAGCCAAAAACATTCAGTACTTC
TRBD1 | - | TRBJ2-1 | TRBV4-1 | CASSQETTGGRNEQFF | TGCGCCAGCAGCCAAGAGACGACAGGGGGGAGGAATGAGCAGTTCTTC
- | - | TRBJ2-6 | TRBV5-1 | CASSLSWTSGANVLTF | TGCGCCAGCAGCTTGTCTTGGACAAGTGGGGCCAACGTCCTGACTTTC
TRBD1 | - | TRBJ1-4 | TRBV20-1 | CSASFIGQGGEKLFF | TGCAGTGCTAGTTTTATCGGACAGGGAGGCGAAAAACTGTTTTTT
- | - | TRBJ2-2 | TRBV6-6 | CASSYSTGELFF | TGTGCCAGCAGTTATTCCACCGGGGAGCTGTTTTTT
- | - | TRBJ1-2 | TRBV7-2 | CASSLAGEYGYTF | TGTGCCAGCAGCTTAGCTGGGGAATATGGCTACACCTTC
- | - | TRBJ1-1 | TRBV2 | CASPWDIGSTEAFF | TGTGCCAGCCCCTGGGACATTGGTAGCACTGAAGCTTTCTTT
TRBD1 | - | TRBJ1-2 | TRBV25-1 | CASSLWGTGGLGYGYTF | TGTGCCAGCAGTTTATGGGGGACAGGGGGCTTGGGCTATGGCTACACCTTC
TRBD2 | - | TRBJ2-7 | TRBV19 | CASSIKLAGHIYEQYF | TGTGCCAGTAGTATCAAGCTAGCGGGGCATATTTACGAGCAGTACTTC
TRBD2 | - | TRBJ2-5 | TRBV10-2 | CASRRPAGVHQETQYF | TGCGCCAGCAGGCGGCCCGCGGGGGTCCACCAAGAGACCCAGTACTTC
- | - | TRBJ2-1 | TRBV30 | CACETLGNEQFF | TGTGCCTGCGAGACATTGGGCAATGAGCAGTTCTTC